The clone carrying this T cell receptor beta chain was counted at least ten times. Its antigen is not known. Arm-PCR of CDR3 regions with iRepertoire HTBI primers generated TCR beta libraries. From the multiplex PCR reads, TCRdb called clonotypes with MiXCR, one entry per CDR3 protein. The repertoire holds more than 350,000 distinct CDR3 sequences, under 15% seen once, with about a sixth in the top ten. Specified time point: newly diagnosed GD, antithyroid drugs for less than 3 months. Extracted PBMC RNA gave rise to the TCR library. Guidelines of the American Thyroid Association were used to diagnose Graves' disease. It was an endocrinology department in Xi'an, China, that provided the patients. EDTA tubes were used for drawing 8.5 to 9 milliliters of peripheral blood. These data belong to a study of regulatory T cells in long-lasting Graves disease. Study findings and constraints: Newly diagnosed Graves' patients had higher TCR diversity than persistent ones.

The V gene's germline CDR1 is PRHDT and CDR2 FYEKMQ (reference sequence). There are 12 residues in the CDR3. V was shortened by 1 base and J by 8 bases, with 8 bases between the two germline ends. The data were also submitted as part of a second study, on T cells in Graves' hyperthyroidism and ophthalmopathy.

This TCR came from a woman under 40 with Graves disease. The sample here was peripheral blood mononuclear cells (PBMCs), taken at new diagnosis, from a patient treated with antithyroid drugs. The chain links TRBV13 to TRBJ1-2; D ambiguous. As DNA, the CDR3 is TGTGCCAGCAGCTTAGTTGCGGACGGCTACACCTTC. Translation: CASSLVADGYTF.